This T cell receptor (beta chain) was documented in a study of response to subunit inactivated influenza vaccine. The study, taken as a whole, reports: The authors proposed limited new T cell recruitment per seasonal influenza vaccination.

TCRdb fed the RT-PCR reads into MiXCR, producing one record per CDR3 protein. The sample has approximately 530,000 distinct CDR3 sequences, approximately 7.2% seen once. This CDR3 has 16 residues. Germline assignment: CDR1 DFQATT and CDR2 SNEGSKA (reference sequence). V gave up 4 bases and J gave up 4 bases; unmatched junction bases: 8. The table lists this clonotype with a few counts. Its target is not known. The rearrangement links TRBV20-1 to TRBJ2-1, with 12 positions matching TRBD2. This TCR was sampled from a man aged 45 to 70 who received an inactivated influenza vaccine. The sequencing used PBMCs from blood, collected roughly 24 months after vaccination. In nucleotides, the CDR3 is TGCAGTGCTATTCTAGCGGGGGGGCCGGGATACAATGAGCAGTTCTTC. As protein: CSAILAGGPGYNEQFF.